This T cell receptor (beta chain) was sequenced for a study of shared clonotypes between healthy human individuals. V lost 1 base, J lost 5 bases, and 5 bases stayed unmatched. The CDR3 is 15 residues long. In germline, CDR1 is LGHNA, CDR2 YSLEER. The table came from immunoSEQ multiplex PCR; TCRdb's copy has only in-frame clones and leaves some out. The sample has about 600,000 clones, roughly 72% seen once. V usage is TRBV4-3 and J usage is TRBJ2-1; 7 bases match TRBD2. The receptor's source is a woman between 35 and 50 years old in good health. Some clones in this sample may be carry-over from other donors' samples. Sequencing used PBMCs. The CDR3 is CASSQGTREHNEQFF. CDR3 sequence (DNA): TGCGCCAGCAGCCAAGGGACTAGGGAACACAATGAGCAGTTCTTC.